The 3 T cell receptor beta chains below all came from one sample that was sequenced in a study of read filtering for tumor transcriptome and immune sequencing (dated by TCRdb to the early 2020s). Instrument used: Illumina HiSeq 4000. TCR libraries were built from 400 ng RNA with the Immunoverse kit, using molecular barcoded adaptors covering alpha/delta and beta/gamma chains. TCRdb trimmed the raw reads at Q25, called clones with MiXCR and kept productive beta chains. Every distinct CDR3 protein forms one entry, paired with its most common genes and DNA. Present in this sample are under 150,000 distinct CDR3 sequences, 13% of which were seen just once. The top ten hold 6.5% to 9% of the sample. Material for sequencing was a population of CD138-negative cells sorted from bone marrow. The label giving this sample's cell subset or site can be read as: bone marrow mononuclear cells depleted of CD138+ plasma/myeloma cells by negative magnetic selection. The source of these receptors is a donor aged 40 or older with multiple myeloma.

This clonotype was picked up a small number of times. This chain joins TRBV5-1 and TRBJ2-1; D is ambiguous. The CDR3 has 11 amino acids. Trimming pared 5 bases from V and 6 bases from J, leaving 6 bases between. Germline assignment: CDR1 SGHRS and CDR2 YFSETQ. The CDR3 bases are TGCGCCAGCAGGTACTCCAATGAGCAGTTCTTC. Translating it yields CASRYSNEQFF.

This clonotype showed up many times. The J gene is TRBJ1-1, the V gene TRBV4-3, with 10 bases fitting TRBD1. J gave up 1 base and V 4 bases, and 6 bases lay outside the gene matches. Germline assignment: CDR1 LGHNA and CDR2 YSLEER. The CDR3 sequence is 16 residues long. The CDR3 DNA sequence: TGCGCCAGCAGCCGCAAGGGGACAGGGGCGAACACTGAAGCTTTCTTT. It encodes CASSRKGTGANTEAFF.

This clonotype has at least ten counts. This chain uses TRBV5-1 with TRBJ2-7, with 7 bases that match TRBD1. This CDR3 contains 15 residues. Germline-derived CDR1 and CDR2 are SGHRS and YFSETQ. J lost 3 bases, V lost 0 bases, and 6 bases had no gene match. The CDR3 nucleotides read TGCGCCAGCAGCTTGGCGGGACAGTTACACTACGAGCAGTACTTC. Residues: CASSLAGQLHYEQYF.